This TCR beta chain was profiled in a study of CD8+ T cells in alopecia areata. Study in general: Treated patients were dosed with oral tofacitinib, taking 5 to 10 mg twice daily. The investigators scored severity in treated patients by the percentage of affected scalp area.

Investigators isolated RNA and reverse transcribed it into cDNA to act as the sequencing template. Clones were sequenced by immunoSEQ multiplex PCR, and TCRdb holds only the in-frame ones, with some missing. The sample lists under 200,000 clones; roughly 65% were seen once. The sample holds a few counts of this clone. Treatment indicated: oral pan-JAK inhibitor, 5-10 mg twice daily. Both CD4+ and CD8+ T cells were separated by sorting PBMCs. This CDR3 is built from 16 residues. Germline loops: CDR1 GTSNPN, CDR2 SVGIG (reference sequence). Trimming took 4 bases from V and 0 from J; bases not matched to a gene: 8.

The chain joins TRBV30 to TRBJ2-2; 7 bases fit TRBD1. The starting material was CD4+ T cells sorted from blood, obtained at week 4, from a patient treated with tofacitinib. The TCR originated in a human donor with alopecia areata. The CDR3 protein is CAWKFRDSPNTGELFF. As DNA, the CDR3 is TGTGCCTGGAAGTTTAGGGACAGCCCGAACACCGGGGAGCTGTTTTTT.